The entry that follows covers one T cell receptor (beta chain) sequence. This clone has a handful of counts. Its target antigen remains unknown. No clone much larger than this one lies a single base away; base qualities are absent. Taken from the germline V gene, the CDR1 and CDR2 loops are LGHNA and YSLEER. From the cysteine through the phenylalanine, the CDR3 covers 15 amino acids. CDR3 DNA is the only sequence kept; it has 45 bases, read in frame from the first base. V and J lose 0 bases and 6 bases, and a span of 11 bases separates them. Collaborating institutions collected whole blood in K2EDTA tubes following their own protocols. Collaborator samples were shipped for TCRbeta analysis as frozen whole blood, isolated PBMCs, or DNA extracted from either sample type. The sample comes from a study of blood T cell repertoires in COVID-19 (dated by TCRdb to the early 2020s). Looking at the study overall: The collaborator samples originated in the United States, Italy and Spain and spanned the acute and convalescent phases of COVID-19. The prospective study material was composed of cDNA or gDNA derived from T cells, B-cell-depleted T cells, or PBMCs. Subjects who had been exposed to COVID-19, were actively infected with it, or had recovered from it provided the deeply sampled blood TCRbeta repertoires that made up the dataset. The repertoires were released in a freely available public database meant as a resource for research on the immune response to SARS-CoV-2. Samples were obtained from the ongoing ImmuneRACE study (first 160 participants) and from about 1,300 subjects provided by 6 global collaborators. The sample metadata nearly always contained a de-identified subject ID, COVID-19 status, age in years and sex. Where HLA class I and class II types were available, the types were taken from metadata supplied by the sample provider, not from assay-based typing. Results and caveats for the whole study, not just this receptor: Clinical and demographic metadata were provided uncurated, with the amount varying by source and participant.

TCRbeta CDR3 regions were amplified from genomic DNA by means of the immunoSEQ Assay, a bias-controlled multiplex PCR. In the source study's methods: Nucleated cell counts per sample were estimated from amplification of reference gene primers within the assay. To quantify the absolute abundance of each unique TCRbeta CDR3 rearrangement, sequence reads were collapsed and filtered. For each sample, productive Simpson clonality was calculated by taking the square root of Simpson's diversity index across productive rearrangements. The table comes from immuneACCESS by way of TCRdb, which keeps in-frame sequences with V and J called. Part of the clones is missing from these tables; in studies checked, under half for an unresolved V gene and the rest for unknown reasons. The DNA was the basis for D and trimming; V, J and clone size are from that table. Across this sample there are some 250,000 clones, with over 70% seen only once. Of the sample, around 3.4% is held by the ten largest clones.

This clonotype was sampled from a woman aged 80 or older with acute or convalescent COVID-19. This chain joins TRBV4-3 to TRBJ2-2; the D gene is possibly TRBD2, with 5 bases matching. Specimen: peripheral blood. The CDR3 protein: CASSQDKLAAGELFF. The bases are TGCGCCAGCAGCCAAGATAAGCTAGCTGCCGGGGAGCTGTTTTTT.